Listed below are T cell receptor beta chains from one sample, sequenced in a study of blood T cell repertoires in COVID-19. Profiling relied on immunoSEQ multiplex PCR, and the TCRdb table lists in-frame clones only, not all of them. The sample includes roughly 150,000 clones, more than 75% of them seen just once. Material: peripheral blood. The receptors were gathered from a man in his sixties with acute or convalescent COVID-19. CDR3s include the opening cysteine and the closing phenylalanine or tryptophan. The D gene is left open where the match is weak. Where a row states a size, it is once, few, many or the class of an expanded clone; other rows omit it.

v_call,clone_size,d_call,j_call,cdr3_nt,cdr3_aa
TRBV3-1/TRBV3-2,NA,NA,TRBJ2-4,TGTGCCAGCAGCCAGGAGGGTAGCGACATTCAGTACTTC,CASSQEGSDIQYF
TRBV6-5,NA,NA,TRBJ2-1,TGTGCCAGCAAGGGCTTTATAGCGAACAATGAGCAGTTCTTC,CASKGFIANNEQFF
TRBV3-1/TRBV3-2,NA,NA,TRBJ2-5,TGTGCCAGCAGCCAAGGGCCCGAACAAGAGACCCAGTACTTC,CASSQGPEQETQYF
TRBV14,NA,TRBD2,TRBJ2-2,TGTGCCAGCAGCCTCCGGGGGGGTCCCGGGGAGCTGTTTTTT,CASSLRGGPGELFF
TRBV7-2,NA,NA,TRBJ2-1,TGTGCCAGCAGCTTAATCCCTCTTGAGCAGTTCTTC,CASSLIPLEQFF
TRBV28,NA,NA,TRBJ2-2,TGTGCCAGCAGGGTCCAGGGATCGAACACCGGGGAGCTGTTTTTT,CASRVQGSNTGELFF
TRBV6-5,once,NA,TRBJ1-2,TGTGCCAGCAGACCTGACAGCCTTGGCGGCTACACCTTC,CASRPDSLGGYTF
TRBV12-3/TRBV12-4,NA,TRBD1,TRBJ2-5,TGTGCCAGCAGAGCAGGGGGCCCGGCGGCCCAGTACTTC,CASRAGGPAAQYF
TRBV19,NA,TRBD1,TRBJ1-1,TGTGCCAGTACCCCAGACAGGGCCTCCACTGAAGCTTTCTTT,CASTPDRASTEAFF
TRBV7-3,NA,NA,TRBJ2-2,TGTGCCAGCAGCCGGATAGGGGACACCGGGGAGCTGTTTTTT,CASSRIGDTGELFF
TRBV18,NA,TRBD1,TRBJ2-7,TGTGCCAGCTCAAGTACAGGGGACGAGCAGTACTTC,CASSSTGDEQYF
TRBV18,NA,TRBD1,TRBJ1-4,TGTGCCAGCTCACTACAACCGGGACAGGGTACTGAAAAACTGTTTTTT,CASSLQPGQGTEKLFF
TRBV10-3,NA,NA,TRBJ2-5,TGTGCCACCACGGGAAGCCCCCACCAAGAGACCCAGTACTTC,CATTGSPHQETQYF
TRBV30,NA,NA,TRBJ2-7,TGTGCCTGGAGTGTACTAGCCTACGAGCAGTACTTC,CAWSVLAYEQYF
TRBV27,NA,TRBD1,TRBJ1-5,TGTGCCAGCAGACGGGACAGAGCTTCAGCCCAGCATTTT,CASRRDRASAQHF
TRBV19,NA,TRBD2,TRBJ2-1,TGTGCCAGTAGTCGTAAAGCGGGAGGGCTCTGGGATGAGCAGTTCTTC,CASSRKAGGLWDEQFF
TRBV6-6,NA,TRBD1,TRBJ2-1,TGTGCCAGCGGCCGACAGGGGGACGGTGAGCAGTTCTTC,CASGRQGDGEQFF
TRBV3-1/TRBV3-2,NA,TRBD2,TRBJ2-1,TGTGCCAGCAGCCCTGGGACTAGCGGGAGGGCCTTGAATGAGCAGTTCTTC,CASSPGTSGRALNEQFF
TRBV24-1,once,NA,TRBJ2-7,TGTGCCACCAGTGAACCCGGGACTTTGGGCTCCTACGAGCAGTACTTC,CATSEPGTLGSYEQYF
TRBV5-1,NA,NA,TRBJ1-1,TGCGCCAGCAGCTTGGCGGGGGACCGGCTAAGGATGAACACTGAAGCTTTCTTT,CASSLAGDRLRMNTEAFF
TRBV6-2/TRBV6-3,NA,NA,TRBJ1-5,TGTGCCAGCAGTTATGGGGGGTCGAGAAATCAGCCCCAGCATTTT,CASSYGGSRNQPQHF
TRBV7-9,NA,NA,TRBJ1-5,TGTGCCAGCAGCTTACAGGGGCTGAGCAATCAGCCCCAGCATTTT,CASSLQGLSNQPQHF
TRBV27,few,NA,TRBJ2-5,TGTGCCAGCACTTCGGGGGGCGGCGGGGAGACCCAGTACTTC,CASTSGGGGETQYF
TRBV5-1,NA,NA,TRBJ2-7,TGCGCCAGCAGGAGCTCCTACGAGCAGTACTTC,CASRSSYEQYF
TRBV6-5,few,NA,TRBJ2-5,TGTGCCAGCAGTCCCGCTACCTCCAAAGAGACCCAGTACTTC,CASSPATSKETQYF
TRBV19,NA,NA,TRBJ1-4,TGTGCCAGTAGTATTGGTGAAGCAGAAAAACTGTTTTTT,CASSIGEAEKLFF
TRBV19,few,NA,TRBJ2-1,TGTGCCAGTAGTATAACAGATCCGATGGGCAATGAGCAGTTCTTC,CASSITDPMGNEQFF
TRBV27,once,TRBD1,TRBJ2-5,TGTGCCAGCAGTTTAATCGGGACAGGGTACCGGGAGACCCAGTACTTC,CASSLIGTGYRETQYF
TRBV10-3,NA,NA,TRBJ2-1,TGTGCCATCGGTCGGAGTACGACCTACAATGAGCAGTTCTTC,CAIGRSTTYNEQFF
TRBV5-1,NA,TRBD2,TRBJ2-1,TGCGCCAGCAGCTTGGTCCGGGGGGAAAGGGGTGAGCAGTTCTTC,CASSLVRGERGEQFF
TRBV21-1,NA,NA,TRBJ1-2,TGTGCCAGCAGCAAAAGGGGGGGACAGGGAGGCTATGGCTACACCTTC,CASSKRGGQGGYGYTF
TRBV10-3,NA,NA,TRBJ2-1,TGTGCCATAAGAGGAGGCGGGACCGCCTACAATGAGCAGTTCTTC,CAIRGGGTAYNEQFF
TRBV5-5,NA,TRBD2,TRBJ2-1,TGTGCCAGCAGTTCTGGACTAGCGGGCTCCTACAATGAGCAGTTCTTC,CASSSGLAGSYNEQFF
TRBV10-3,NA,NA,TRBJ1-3,TGTGCCTCGGGGGGGGGCCCAACTGTAAACACCATATATTTT,CASGGGPTVNTIYF
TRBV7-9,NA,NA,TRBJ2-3,TGTGCCAGCAGCTTAAGGAGCCGGGGCACAGATACGCAGTATTTT,CASSLRSRGTDTQYF
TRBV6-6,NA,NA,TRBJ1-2,TGTGCCAGCAGTTACGGGGGGGCGCATGGCTATGGCTACACCTTC,CASSYGGAHGYGYTF
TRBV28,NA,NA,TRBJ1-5,TGTGCCAGCAGTTTAGGAGGGAACGGTCAGCCCCAGCATTTT,CASSLGGNGQPQHF
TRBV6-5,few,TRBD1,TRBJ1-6,TGTGCCAGCGCGACAGGGGTGGCGAATTCACCCCTCCACTTT,CASATGVANSPLHF
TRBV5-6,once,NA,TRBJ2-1,TGTGCCAGCACCCAAGGGGGTGAGCAGTTCTTC,CASTQGGEQFF
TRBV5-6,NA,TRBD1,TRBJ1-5,TGTGCCAGCAGCTTGATGCAGGGGGATCAGCCCCAGCATTTT,CASSLMQGDQPQHF
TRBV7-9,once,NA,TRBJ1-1,TGTGCCAGCAGCCCCAGGGATAAAGTTACGCCTGAAGCTTTCTTT,CASSPRDKVTPEAFF
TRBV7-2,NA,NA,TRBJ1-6,TGTGCCAGCAGCCCCCTGACAGTGTCTAATTCACCCCTCCACTTT,CASSPLTVSNSPLHF
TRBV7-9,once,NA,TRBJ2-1,TGTGCCAGCAGCCCCGAGCGGAGCGTCGCCTACAATGAGCAGTTCTTC,CASSPERSVAYNEQFF
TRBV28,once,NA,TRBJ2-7,TGTGCCAGCAGTTTCCTGTACGAGCAGTACTTC,CASSFLYEQYF
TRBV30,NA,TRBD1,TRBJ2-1,TGTGCCTGGTTACCCACGGGACAGGGCTACAATGAGCAGTTCTTC,CAWLPTGQGYNEQFF
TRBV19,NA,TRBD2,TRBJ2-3,TGTGCCAGTAGTAGCCCCCTCGGGACTAGCGGGAGACAGCGAAATACGCAGTATTTT,CASSSPLGTSGRQRNTQYF